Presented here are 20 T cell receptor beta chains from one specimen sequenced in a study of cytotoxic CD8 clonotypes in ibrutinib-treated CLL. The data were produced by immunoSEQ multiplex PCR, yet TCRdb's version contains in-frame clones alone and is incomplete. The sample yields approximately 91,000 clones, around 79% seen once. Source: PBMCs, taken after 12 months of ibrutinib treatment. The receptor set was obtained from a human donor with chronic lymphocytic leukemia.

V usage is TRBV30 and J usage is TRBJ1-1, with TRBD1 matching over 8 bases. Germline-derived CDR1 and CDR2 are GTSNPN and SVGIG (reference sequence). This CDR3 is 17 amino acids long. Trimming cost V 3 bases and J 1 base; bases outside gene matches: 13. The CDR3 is CAWSAKTGQDKNTEAFF. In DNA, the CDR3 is TGTGCCTGGAGCGCTAAGACGGGACAGGACAAGAACACTGAAGCTTTCTTT. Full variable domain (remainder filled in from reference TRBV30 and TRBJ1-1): SQTIHQWPATLVQPVGSPLSLECTVEGTSNPNLYWYRQAAGRGLQLLFYSVGIGQISSEVPQNLSASRPQDRQFILSSKKLLLSDSGFYLCAWSAKTGQDKNTEAFFGQGTRLTVV.

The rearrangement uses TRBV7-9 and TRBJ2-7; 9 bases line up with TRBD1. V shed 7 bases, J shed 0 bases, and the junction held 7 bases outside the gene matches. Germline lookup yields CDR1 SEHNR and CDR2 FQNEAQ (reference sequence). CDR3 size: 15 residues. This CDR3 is CASTNTGQGSYEQYF. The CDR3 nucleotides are TGTGCCAGCACCAATACGGGACAGGGCTCCTACGAGCAGTACTTC.

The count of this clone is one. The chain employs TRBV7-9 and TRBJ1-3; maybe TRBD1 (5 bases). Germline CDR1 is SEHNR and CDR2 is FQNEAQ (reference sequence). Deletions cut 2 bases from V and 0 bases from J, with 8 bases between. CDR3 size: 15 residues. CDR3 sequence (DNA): TGTGCCAGCAGCTTAACAGGCCTCTCTGGAAACACCATATATTTT. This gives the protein CASSLTGLSGNTIYF.

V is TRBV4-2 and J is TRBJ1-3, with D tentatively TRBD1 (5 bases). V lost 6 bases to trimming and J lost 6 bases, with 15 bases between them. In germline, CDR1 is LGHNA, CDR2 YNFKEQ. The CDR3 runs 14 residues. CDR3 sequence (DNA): TGTGCCAGCAGTCCCGTGGGACGCGAAAACACCATATATTTT. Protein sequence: CASSPVGRENTIYF.

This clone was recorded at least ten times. The CDR3: CATSSPGRNNTEAFF. CDR3 in DNA: TGTGCCACCAGCAGCCCGGGACGGAACAACACTGAAGCTTTCTTT. This chain connects TRBV15 to TRBJ1-1; tentative D call: TRBD1 (5 bases). With 3 bases removed from V and 2 bases from J, the gap between germline ends came to 13 bases. This CDR3 is 15 amino acids long. Germline CDR1 reads LNHNV; CDR2 reads YYDKDF (reference sequence).

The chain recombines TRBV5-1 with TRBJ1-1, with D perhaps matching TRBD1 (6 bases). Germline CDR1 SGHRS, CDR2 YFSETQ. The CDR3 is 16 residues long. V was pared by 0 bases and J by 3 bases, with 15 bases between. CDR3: CASSLVTGLGDTEAFF. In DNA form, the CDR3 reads TGCGCCAGCAGCTTGGTTACAGGGCTGGGGGACACTGAAGCTTTCTTT. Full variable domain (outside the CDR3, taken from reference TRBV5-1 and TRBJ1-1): KAGVTQTPRYLIKTRGQQVTLSCSPISGHRSVSWYQQTPGQGLQFLFEYFSETQRNKGNFPGRFSGRQFSNSRSEMNVSTLELGDSALYLCASSLVTGLGDTEAFFGQGTRLTVV.

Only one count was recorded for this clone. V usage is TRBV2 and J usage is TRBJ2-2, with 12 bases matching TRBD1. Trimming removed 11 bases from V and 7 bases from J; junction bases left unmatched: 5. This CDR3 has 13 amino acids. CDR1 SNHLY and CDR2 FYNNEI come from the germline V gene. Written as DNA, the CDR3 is TGTGCCGGGACAGGGGGCGCGGGCGGGGAGCTGTTTTTT. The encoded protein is CAGTGGAGGELFF.

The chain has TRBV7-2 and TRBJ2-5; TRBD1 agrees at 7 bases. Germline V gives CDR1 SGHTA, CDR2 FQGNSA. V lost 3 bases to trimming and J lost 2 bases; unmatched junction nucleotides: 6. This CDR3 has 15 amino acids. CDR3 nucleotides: TGTGCCAGCAGCTTGGGACAGACCCTTCAAGAGACCCAGTACTTC. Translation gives CASSLGQTLQETQYF.

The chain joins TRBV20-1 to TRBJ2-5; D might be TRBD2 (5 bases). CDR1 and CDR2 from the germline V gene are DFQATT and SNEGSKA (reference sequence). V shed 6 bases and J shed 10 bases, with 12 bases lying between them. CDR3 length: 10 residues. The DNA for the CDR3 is TGCAGTGCCCCCGCGGGCCGCCAGTACTTC. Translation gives CSAPAGRQYF.

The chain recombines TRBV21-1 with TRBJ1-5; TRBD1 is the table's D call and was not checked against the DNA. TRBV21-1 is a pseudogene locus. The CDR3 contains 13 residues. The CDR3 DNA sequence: TGTGCCAGCAGTACAGGTAGCAATCAGCCCCAGCATTTT. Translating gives CASSTGSNQPQHF.

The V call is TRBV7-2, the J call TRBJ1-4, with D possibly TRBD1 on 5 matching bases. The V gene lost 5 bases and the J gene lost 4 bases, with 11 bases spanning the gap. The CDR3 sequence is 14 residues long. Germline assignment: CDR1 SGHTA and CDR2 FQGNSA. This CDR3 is CASSPRQINEKLFF. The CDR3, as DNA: TGTGCCAGCAGCCCACGACAGATTAATGAAAAACTGTTTTTT. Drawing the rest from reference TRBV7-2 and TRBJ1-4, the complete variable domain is GAGVSQSPSNKVTEKGKDVELRCDPISGHTALYWYRQSLGQGLEFLIYFQGNSAPDKSGLPSDRFSAERTGGSVSTLTIQRTQQEDSAVYLCASSPRQINEKLFFGSGTQLSVL.

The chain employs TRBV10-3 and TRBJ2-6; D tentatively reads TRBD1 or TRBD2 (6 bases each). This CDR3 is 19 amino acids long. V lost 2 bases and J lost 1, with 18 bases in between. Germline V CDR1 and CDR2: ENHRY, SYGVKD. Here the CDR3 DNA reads TGTGCCATCAGTGAGGGGACGGGGGCTGGGGTTTCTGGGGCCAACGTCCTGACTTTC. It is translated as CAISEGTGAGVSGANVLTF.

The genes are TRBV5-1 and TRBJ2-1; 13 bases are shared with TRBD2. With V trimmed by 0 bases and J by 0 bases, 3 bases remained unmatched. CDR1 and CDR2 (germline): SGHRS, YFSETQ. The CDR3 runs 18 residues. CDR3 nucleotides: TGCGCCAGCAGCTTGGCCGGGACTAGCGGGAACTCCTACAATGAGCAGTTCTTC. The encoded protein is CASSLAGTSGNSYNEQFF.

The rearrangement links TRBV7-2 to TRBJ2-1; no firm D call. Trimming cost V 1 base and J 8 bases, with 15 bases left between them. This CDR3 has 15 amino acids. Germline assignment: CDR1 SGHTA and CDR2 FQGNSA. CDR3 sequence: CASSLVGRQVDEQFF. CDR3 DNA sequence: TGTGCCAGCAGCTTAGTCGGGCGGCAGGTCGATGAGCAGTTCTTC.

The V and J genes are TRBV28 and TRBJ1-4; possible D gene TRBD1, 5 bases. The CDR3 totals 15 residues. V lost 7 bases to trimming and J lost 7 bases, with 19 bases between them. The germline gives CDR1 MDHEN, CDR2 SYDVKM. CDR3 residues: CASTTGVGAGEKLFF. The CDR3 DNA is TGTGCCAGCACCACGGGGGTAGGGGCAGGTGAAAAACTGTTTTTT.

CDR3 sequence: CASSFLAGGWADTQYF. In DNA form, the CDR3 reads TGTGCCAGCAGTTTCCTAGCGGGAGGTTGGGCAGATACGCAGTATTTT. V gene TRBV28 combines with J gene TRBJ2-3, with 11 bases fitting TRBD2. Germline V gene data show CDR1 as MDHEN and CDR2 as SYDVKM. V trimming: 3 bases; J trimming: 4 bases; junction bases outside the gene matches: 6. CDR3 length: 16 amino acids.

This CDR3 reads CASTPEGASYEQYF. CDR3 bases: TGTGCCAGCACCCCCGAAGGGGCCTCCTACGAGCAGTACTTC. The rearrangement links TRBV28 to TRBJ2-7; D might be TRBD1 (5 bases). Trimming took 7 bases from V and 0 from J, leaving 13 bases between them. CDR1 and CDR2 (germline): MDHEN, SYDVKM. The CDR3 loop spans 14 amino acids.

For the CDR3, the DNA is TGTGCCAGAAGCTTGGGGCAGGGGACCCATGGCTACACCTTC. This gives the protein CARSLGQGTHGYTF. The chain uses TRBV5-3 and TRBJ1-2, with a weak D call TRBD1 (6 bases). TRBV5-3 is an ORF, with its function uncertain. V shed 0 bases and J shed 6 bases, with 12 bases lying between them. The CDR3 has 14 amino acids.

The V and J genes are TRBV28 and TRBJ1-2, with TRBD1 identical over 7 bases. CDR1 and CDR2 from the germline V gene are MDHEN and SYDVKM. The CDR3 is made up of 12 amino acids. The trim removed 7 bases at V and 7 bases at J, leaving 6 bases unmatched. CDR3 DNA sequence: TGTGCCAGCAAACTCGCAGGGGGTGGCTACACCTTC. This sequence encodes CASKLAGGGYTF.

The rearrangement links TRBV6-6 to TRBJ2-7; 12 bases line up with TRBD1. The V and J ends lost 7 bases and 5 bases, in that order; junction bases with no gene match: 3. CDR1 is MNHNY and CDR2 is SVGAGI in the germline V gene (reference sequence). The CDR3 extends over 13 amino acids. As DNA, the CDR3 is TGTGCCAGCACGGGACAGGGGGCCCACGAGCAGTACTTC. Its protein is CASTGQGAHEQYF.